This is a list of T cell receptor beta chains from one sample in a study of blood T cell repertoires in COVID-19. TCRdb keeps only in-frame clones here, not all; method: immunoSEQ multiplex PCR. The sample consists of roughly 500,000 clones, approximately 90% of them appearing once. The sequenced material came from PBMCs or T cells enriched from blood (not recorded which). Receptor source: a woman in her thirties or forties who had recovered from COVID-19. The CDR3 runs from the conserved cysteine through the conserved F or W. The order of the fields is J gene, clone size, D gene, V gene, CDR3 protein, CDR3 DNA. The D gene is left open where the match is weak. The size field is filled for only some rows; it gives once, few, many or a size class.

TRBJ2-7 - - TRBV12-2 CASRLVGLPAVLSSYEQYF TGTGCAAGTCGCTTAGTTGGACTCCCGGCCGTCTTGAGCTCCTACGAGCAGTACTTC
TRBJ2-7 once TRBD1 TRBV7-2 CASSLTGSFNEQYF TGTGCCAGCAGCCTGACAGGGAGTTTCAACGAGCAGTACTTC
TRBJ2-7 - - TRBV10-3 CAISWGDEQYF TGTGCCATCTCCTGGGGGGACGAGCAGTACTTC
TRBJ1-2 - - TRBV5-1 CASRTGTSNYGYTF TGCGCCAGCCGGACCGGGACAAGTAACTATGGCTACACCTTC
TRBJ2-7 - - TRBV6-2/TRBV6-3 CASSPTSFSSEQYF TGTGCCAGCAGTCCGACTAGTTTCTCGTCCGAGCAGTACTTC
TRBJ2-3 - TRBD1 TRBV7-9 CASSLRPGGRTDTQYF TGTGCCAGCAGCTTACGACCAGGGGGTAGGACAGATACGCAGTATTTT
TRBJ2-7 - - TRBV6-5 CASSYSAAYTYEQYF TGTGCCAGCAGTTACTCGGCGGCTTATACCTACGAGCAGTACTTC
TRBJ1-4 - - TRBV3-1/TRBV3-2 CASSQGVLDREKLFF TGTGCCAGCAGCCAAGGGGTTTTGGACAGAGAAAAACTGTTTTTT
TRBJ2-3 - - TRBV2 CASRFETGAPDTQYF TGTGCCAGCAGGTTTGAAACGGGAGCCCCGGATACGCAGTATTTT
TRBJ2-2 - - TRBV4-3 CASSQDRGLAVGELFF TGCGCCAGCAGCCAAGATCGGGGACTCGCCGTCGGGGAGCTGTTTTTT
TRBJ1-2 - TRBD1 TRBV9 CASSVSGQANYGYTF TGTGCCAGCAGCGTTTCTGGACAGGCTAACTATGGCTACACCTTC
TRBJ1-6 - - TRBV27 CASRKDLRVSPLHF TGTGCCAGCAGAAAGGACCTGAGGGTTTCACCCCTCCACTTT
TRBJ2-2 - TRBD2 TRBV5-1 CASSLVLAGLDTGELFF TGCGCCAGCAGCTTGGTCCTAGCGGGATTAGACACCGGGGAGCTGTTTTTT
TRBJ1-4 once TRBD1 TRBV7-2 CASSLVGQGIAEKLFF TGTGCCAGCAGCTTAGTGGGACAGGGGATCGCTGAAAAACTGTTTTTT
TRBJ2-1 - TRBD2 TRBV10-1 CASSEGEGLDEQFF TGCGCCAGCAGTGAGGGGGAGGGCCTGGATGAGCAGTTCTTC
TRBJ1-2 - TRBD1 TRBV4-3 CASSQDDRGGTGGYTF TGCGCCAGCAGCCAAGATGACAGGGGAGGGACAGGAGGCTACACCTTC
TRBJ1-2 - - TRBV3-1/TRBV3-2 CASSQGRGNYGYTF TGTGCCAGCAGCCAAGGGAGGGGTAACTATGGCTACACCTTC
TRBJ2-5 - TRBD2 TRBV19 CASSLRRGRRETQYF TGTGCCAGTAGCTTGAGGCGCGGGAGAAGAGAGACCCAGTACTTC
TRBJ1-5 - - TRBV4-1 CASSRHTGSSNQPQHF TGCGCCAGCAGCCGCCATACAGGCTCTAGCAATCAGCCCCAGCATTTT
TRBJ2-1 - - TRBV6-1 CASSAKGGGPYNEQFF TGTGCCAGCAGTGCCAAAGGGGGAGGGCCCTACAATGAGCAGTTCTTC
TRBJ1-6 - TRBD1 TRBV7-9 CASSLETGHSYNSPLHF TGTGCCAGCAGCCTTGAGACAGGGCACTCCTATAATTCACCCCTCCACTTT
TRBJ2-1 - TRBD2 TRBV4-1 CASRVLAGGLSEQFF TGCGCCAGCAGGGTACTAGCGGGAGGGCTAAGTGAGCAGTTCTTC
TRBJ1-4 - TRBD1 TRBV4-3 CASSLTGNEKLFF TGCGCCAGCAGCCTGACAGGGAATGAAAAACTGTTTTTT
TRBJ1-2 - - TRBV28 CASSLSGLSNYGYTF TGTGCCAGCAGTTTATCCGGACTTTCTAACTATGGCTACACCTTC
TRBJ1-4 - TRBD1 TRBV4-3 CASSQGQGGEKLFF TGCGCCAGCAGCCAAGGACAGGGTGGTGAAAAACTGTTTTTT
TRBJ2-2 - - TRBV19 CATKQGKTGELFF TGTGCCACTAAACAGGGAAAAACCGGGGAGCTGTTTTTT
TRBJ1-1 - - TRBV18 CASSPGGAGTEAFF TGTGCCAGCTCACCGGGGGGGGCAGGGACTGAAGCTTTCTTT
TRBJ2-5 - - TRBV6-5 CASSTGQQETQYF TGTGCCAGCAGTACCGGACAGCAAGAGACCCAGTACTTC
TRBJ2-1 once TRBD2 TRBV30 CAWSATWTSGKFDEQFF TGTGCCTGGAGTGCAACCTGGACTAGCGGGAAATTCGATGAGCAGTTCTTC
TRBJ1-3 - - TRBV2 CASSEVLRVSGNTIYF TGTGCCAGCAGTGAAGTTCTCCGGGTATCTGGAAACACCATATATTTT
TRBJ1-1 - - TRBV19 CASILREANTEAFF TGTGCCAGTATCCTCAGGGAGGCGAACACTGAAGCTTTCTTT
TRBJ1-1 - - TRBV4-2 CASSQERGSTEAFF TGTGCCAGCAGCCAAGAACGGGGGTCCACTGAAGCTTTCTTT
TRBJ1-1 - TRBD1 TRBV6-5 CASKRQGRTEAFF TGTGCCAGTAAAAGACAGGGGAGGACTGAAGCTTTCTTT
TRBJ2-7 - TRBD2 TRBV4-3 CASSQGLLAGAYEQYF TGCGCCAGCAGCCAAGGCTTACTAGCGGGAGCCTACGAGCAGTACTTC
TRBJ2-5 - - TRBV2 CASSEGVGGTQYF TGTGCCAGCAGTGAGGGGGTAGGGGGGACCCAGTACTTC
TRBJ2-1 - TRBD1 TRBV20-1 CSAINRGEFF TGCAGTGCCATCAACAGGGGGGAGTTCTTC
TRBJ1-4 few - TRBV4-3 CASSQEKERKGFAEKLFF TGCGCCAGCAGCCAAGAGAAGGAGAGAAAGGGGTTTGCTGAAAAACTGTTTTTT
TRBJ2-1 - - TRBV27 CASSHSVTSRGGEQFF TGTGCCAGCAGTCATAGTGTGACTAGTAGAGGAGGTGAGCAGTTCTTC
TRBJ2-2 once - TRBV2 CASSVRYTGELFF TGTGCCAGCAGTGTTCGGTACACCGGGGAGCTGTTTTTT
TRBJ2-7 - TRBD2 TRBV5-4 CASSFGKGGDIYEQYF TGTGCCAGCAGCTTTGGGAAGGGAGGGGATATCTACGAGCAGTACTTC
TRBJ1-2 - - TRBV4-3 CASSPTGGSYGYTF TGCGCCAGCAGCCCTACCGGTGGGAGCTATGGCTACACCTTC
TRBJ1-4 - TRBD1 TRBV2 CASSGQGAGEKLFF TGTGCCAGCAGTGGACAGGGGGCGGGTGAAAAACTGTTTTTT
TRBJ2-5 - - TRBV27 CASSLSIQETQYF TGTGCCAGCAGTTTATCCATTCAAGAGACCCAGTACTTC